Given below is one TCR beta chain in context. After removal of 0 bases from V and 2 bases from J, the junction contained 6 bases not matched to a gene. This CDR3 has 18 amino acids. Germline values: CDR1 MGHRA, CDR2 YSYEKL. These data come from a study of shared clonotypes between healthy human individuals. Authors' analysis steps: ImmunoSEQ yielded junction-only sequences lacking quality scores, so filtering differed. This table comes from immunoSEQ multiplex PCR, and its TCRdb copy is limited to in-frame clones, with some not included. That table supplies the V and J calls and clone size; D and trimming were determined from the DNA. The data hold 2.3 million or so clones, with more than 80% observed a single time.

The receptor was isolated from a man between 18 and 29 years old in good health. Some clones in this sample may be carry-over from other donors' samples. V is TRBV4-1 and J is TRBJ2-2, with 10 bases that match TRBD2. The sample taken for sequencing was naive CD4+ T cells from PBMCs. Subset noted: CD45RA+ positively selected. CDR3: CASSQEPLAGVNTGELFF. Here the CDR3 DNA reads TGCGCCAGCAGCCAAGAACCCCTAGCGGGGGTAAACACCGGGGAGCTGTTTTTT.